Below are 15 T cell receptor beta chains sequenced from a single sample in a study of blood T cells in healthy people across ages. Through a sample-barcoded 5' primer and a J-beta primer mix, a second PCR was run for roughly 7 to 11 cycles. TCRdb itself ran the 5' RACE reads through MiXCR, one entry per CDR3 protein. The table includes approximately 880,000 distinct CDR3 sequences, about 48% detected once. Sample: blood. Source of these receptors: a man aged 25 to 45 in good health.

The chain is built from TRBV27 and TRBJ1-2, with 9 bases lining up with TRBD1. The germline V gene has CDR1 MNHEY and CDR2 SMNVEV (reference sequence). Trimming removed 4 bases from V and 5 bases from J; junction bases left unmatched: 8. The CDR3 has 15 residues. The CDR3: CASSSFGQGLYGYTF. The DNA of the CDR3 is TGTGCCAGCAGTTCCTTTGGACAGGGGCTGTATGGCTACACCTTC.

This chain uses TRBV5-1 with TRBJ2-1; D is unclear. Germline V gene data show CDR1 as SGHRS and CDR2 as YFSETQ. The ends were cut back, 0 bases at V and 4 bases at J, with 8 bases in the middle. CDR3 length equals 14 residues. DNA for the CDR3: TGCGCCAGCAGCTTGGAGGCCATGTACAATGAGCAGTTCTTC. As protein: CASSLEAMYNEQFF.

The rearrangement uses TRBV9 and TRBJ2-3; D may be TRBD1 or TRBD2 (5 bases each). This CDR3 spans 15 amino acids. V lost 0 bases and J lost 4, with 12 bases in between. CDR1 is SGDLS and CDR2 is YYNGEE in the germline V gene. CDR3 DNA: TGTGCCAGCAGCGTAGACGTGGGGGTTGCAGATACGCAGTATTTT. Encoded protein: CASSVDVGVADTQYF.

The rearrangement links TRBV14 to TRBJ1-2, with D perhaps matching TRBD1 (5 bases). Trimming removed 1 base at V and 8 bases at J, with 14 bases between. Per germline, CDR1 SGHDN and CDR2 FVKESK. This CDR3 is built from 14 residues. CDR3 protein: CASSQVSSGLGYTF. CDR3 DNA: TGTGCCAGCAGCCAAGTGTCGTCGGGGCTGGGCTACACCTTC.

The CDR3, as DNA: TGCGCCAGCGCTTCCTCGGAATCCTACGAGCAGTACTTC. Its protein is CASASSESYEQYF. V gene TRBV5-1 combines with J gene TRBJ2-7; D gene unclear. Germline V gene sequence: CDR1 SGHRS, CDR2 YFSETQ. Trimming cost V 7 bases and J 1 base, with 12 bases left between them. CDR3 length: 13 amino acids.

The rearrangement joins TRBV9 to TRBJ2-1; TRBD2 matches at 8 bases. The germline V gene has CDR1 SGDLS and CDR2 YYNGEE. The V segment lost 2 bases and the J segment 9 bases; nucleotides outside the gene matches: 13. This CDR3 has 16 residues. CDR3 DNA sequence: TGTGCCAGCAGCGTTGACGGGGGGGCCCGTCTGGTTGAGCAGTTCTTC. Its protein is CASSVDGGARLVEQFF.

This clonotype was recorded only once. One end of the junction fails to match germline, which may point to a read error. This chain connects TRBV29-1 to TRBJ1-5; D is unresolved. The germline V gene has CDR1 SQVTM and CDR2 ANQGSEA. The CDR3 is 13 residues long. CDR3 DNA sequence: TGCAGCGTTGAAGAAGATAGCAATCAGCCCCGGCATTTT. Protein: CSVEEDSNQPRHF.

V gene TRBV7-9 combines with J gene TRBJ2-5; 7 nucleotides agree with TRBD1. The CDR3 has 15 residues. Germline V gives CDR1 SEHNR, CDR2 FQNEAQ (reference sequence). Unmatched junction bases numbered 4, after V lost 1 base and J lost 2 bases. The CDR3 DNA reads TGTGCCAGCAGCTTAGTCGACAGGGCTCAAGAGACCCAGTACTTC. Its translation is CASSLVDRAQETQYF.

This chain connects TRBV2 to TRBJ2-3; a weak D match, TRBD1 (5 bases). Germline V gene data show CDR1 as SNHLY and CDR2 as FYNNEI. There are 15 residues in the CDR3. V was trimmed by 10 bases and J by 4 bases, leaving 21 bases between them. CDR3 loop: CATLSRAPKSDTQYF. The CDR3 nucleotides are TGTGCCACCTTAAGCAGGGCCCCAAAATCAGATACGCAGTATTTT.

This chain connects TRBV25-1 to TRBJ1-5; D uncertain. The CDR3 has 14 amino acids. CDR1 and CDR2 from the germline V gene are MGHDK and SYGVNS. Trimming left V 2 bases short and J 6 bases short, with 11 bases between. Written as DNA, the CDR3 is TGTGCCAGCAGTGAAGCCGGGTCGGGTCAGCCCCAGCATTTT. This codes for CASSEAGSGQPQHF.

The chain is built from TRBV4-2 and TRBJ1-2, with D possibly TRBD1 on 5 matching bases. CDR1 LGHNA and CDR2 YNFKEQ come from the germline V gene. The CDR3 loop spans 11 amino acids. The ends were cut back, 3 bases at V and 8 bases at J, with 7 bases in the middle. The CDR3 region is CASSQHRGYTF. The CDR3 DNA follows: TGTGCCAGCAGCCAGCACAGGGGCTACACCTTC.

The count of this clonotype is one. The chain carries TRBV6-5 and TRBJ2-3; 8 bases align to TRBD2. CDR1 and CDR2 from the germline V gene are MNHEY and SVGAGI. Trimming removed 2 bases from V and 4 bases from J; junction bases left unmatched: 8. This CDR3 contains 16 residues. The CDR3 loop is CASSYAPGGGSDTQYF. As DNA, the CDR3 is TGTGCCAGCAGTTACGCCCCCGGCGGGGGGTCAGATACGCAGTATTTT.

The chain has TRBV10-3 and TRBJ2-1, with 10 nucleotides matching TRBD2. From germline, CDR1 is ENHRY and CDR2 SYGVKD. The junction had 7 bases not matched to a gene; V was cut back by 6 bases and J by 5 bases. The CDR3 sequence is 15 residues long. DNA for the CDR3: TGTGCCATCAGATTAGCGGGGGGTGGCGACAATGAGCAGTTCTTC. This sequence encodes CAIRLAGGGDNEQFF.

This rearrangement joins TRBV20-1 to TRBJ2-5; tentatively, D is TRBD1 (5 bases). The CDR3 extends over 13 amino acids. Trimming removed 6 bases at V and 3 bases at J, with 14 bases between. CDR1 is DFQATT, CDR2 SNEGSKA, per germline (reference sequence). CDR3 sequence (DNA): TGCAGTGCAAACAAGCCACAGGAAGAGACCCAGTACTTC. Protein sequence: CSANKPQEETQYF.

This chain connects TRBV3-1 to TRBJ1-2; 9 bases are a match to TRBD1. Germline V gives CDR1 LGHDT, CDR2 YNNKEL (reference sequence). The CDR3 length is 15 residues. V lost 4 bases and J lost 0; bases outside the gene matches: 3. The chain's CDR3 is CASSRDRVSNYGYTF. The CDR3 region has the DNA TGTGCCAGCAGCCGGGACAGGGTATCTAACTATGGCTACACCTTC.